This T cell receptor (beta chain) was observed in a study of T cell responses to AZD1222 COVID-19 vaccine. Sequencing was performed with immunoSEQ multiplex PCR; in TCRdb, only in-frame clones are kept and a portion is missing. Of about 140,000 clones in the sample, approximately 86% were seen once. The CDR3 is 14 residues long. Germline-derived CDR1 and CDR2 are MDHEN and SYDVKM. The J segment lost 7 bases and the V segment lost 4 bases, leaving 4 bases of the junction unmatched. Points on this clone: The antigen is unknown.

Findings and caveats of the study: The number of AZD1222 recipients seropositive at baseline was only 5 to 7. Among the donors, most were white British and more were female, and clonal diversity was possibly underestimated. The reported proportion of spike-specific TCRs targeting unmutated variant regions was nearly half.

This chain links TRBV28 with TRBJ2-7, with TRBD2 identical over 13 bases. This TCR came from an adult in good health. The sample in question was peripheral blood, obtained on day 0 of AZD1222 vaccination. CDR3 in DNA: TGTGCCAGCAGTTGGACTAGCGGGAGTTGGGAGCAGTACTTC. It encodes CASSWTSGSWEQYF.